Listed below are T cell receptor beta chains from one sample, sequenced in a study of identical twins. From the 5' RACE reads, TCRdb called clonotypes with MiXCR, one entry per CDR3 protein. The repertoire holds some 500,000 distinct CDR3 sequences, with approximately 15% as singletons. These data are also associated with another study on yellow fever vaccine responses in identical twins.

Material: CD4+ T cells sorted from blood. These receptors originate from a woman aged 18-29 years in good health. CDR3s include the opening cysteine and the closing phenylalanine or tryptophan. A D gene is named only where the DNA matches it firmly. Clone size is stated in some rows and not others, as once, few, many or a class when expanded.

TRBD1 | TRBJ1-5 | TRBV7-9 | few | CASSADRDRGPQHF | TGTGCCAGCAGCGCCGACAGGGACCGAGGGCCCCAGCATTTT
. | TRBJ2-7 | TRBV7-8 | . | CASSLAGFFSSYEQYF | TGTGCCAGCAGCTTAGCGGGGTTCTTCAGCTCCTACGAGCAGTACTTC
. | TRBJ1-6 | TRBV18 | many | CASSPRGQGNSPLHF | TGTGCCAGCTCACCTAGAGGGCAAGGGAATTCACCCCTCCACTTT
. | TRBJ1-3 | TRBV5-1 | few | CASSLTGTGNTIYF | TGCGCCAGCAGCTTGACAGGGACTGGAAACACCATATATTTT
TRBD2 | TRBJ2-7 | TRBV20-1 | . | CSARGAGGRDEQYF | TGCAGTGCTAGAGGAGCGGGGGGGCGCGACGAGCAGTACTTC
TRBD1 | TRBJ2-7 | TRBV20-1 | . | CSARGGQGTPHFYEQYF | TGCAGTGCTAGAGGGGGACAGGGAACCCCTCATTTCTACGAGCAGTACTTC
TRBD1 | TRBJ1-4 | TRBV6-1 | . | CASRRLKRTGNEKLFF | TGTGCCAGCAGGCGGTTAAAAAGGACAGGGAATGAAAAACTGTTTTTT
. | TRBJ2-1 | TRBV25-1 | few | CASSDPGSMVQFF | TGTGCCAGCAGTGATCCAGGTTCTATGGTGCAGTTCTTC
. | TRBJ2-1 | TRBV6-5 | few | CASSYRTVAASYNEQFF | TGTGCCAGCAGTTACAGGACAGTTGCGGCCTCCTACAATGAGCAGTTCTTC
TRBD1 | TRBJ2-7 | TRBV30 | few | CATDRGGSPYEQYF | TGTGCCACGGACAGGGGCGGGAGTCCCTACGAGCAGTACTTC
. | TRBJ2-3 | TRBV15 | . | CATSRAYELLPDTQYF | TGTGCCACCAGCAGAGCTTACGAACTTTTGCCAGATACGCAGTATTTT
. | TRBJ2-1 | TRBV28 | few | CASSDPGQGIEQFF | TGTGCCAGCAGTGATCCGGGGCAGGGGATTGAGCAGTTCTTC
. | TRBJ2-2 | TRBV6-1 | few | CASSRRWEEELFF | TGTGCCAGCAGCCGCAGGTGGGAGGAGGAGCTGTTTTTT
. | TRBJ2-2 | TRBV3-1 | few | CASSQGLYRMNGELFF | TGTGCCAGCAGCCAAGGACTTTACAGGATGAACGGGGAGCTGTTTTTT
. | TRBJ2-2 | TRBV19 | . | CASSMGFAGLNTGELFF | TGTGCCAGTAGTATGGGGTTCGCGGGCCTAAACACCGGGGAGCTGTTTTTT
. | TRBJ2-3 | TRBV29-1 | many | CSVQERINGPDTQYF | TGCAGCGTTCAAGAACGGATAAATGGTCCAGATACGCAGTATTTT
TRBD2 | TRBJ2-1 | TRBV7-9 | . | CASSPGSLAGIYNEQFF | TGTGCCAGCAGCCCGGGGTCGCTAGCGGGGATATACAATGAGCAGTTCTTC
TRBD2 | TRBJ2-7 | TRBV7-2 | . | CASSRQRGASYEQYF | TGTGCCAGCAGCCGACAGCGGGGGGCCTCCTACGAGCAGTACTTC
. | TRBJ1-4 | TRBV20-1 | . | CSASPGRSNEKLFF | TGCAGTGCTAGCCCGGGACGAAGTAATGAAAAACTGTTTTTT
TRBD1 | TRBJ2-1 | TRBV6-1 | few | CASRMSGGSYNEQFF | TGTGCCAGCAGGATGTCAGGGGGATCCTACAATGAGCAGTTCTTC
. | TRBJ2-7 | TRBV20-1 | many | CSASGSIPDYEQYF | TGCAGTGCTAGCGGGAGTATACCCGACTACGAGCAGTACTTC
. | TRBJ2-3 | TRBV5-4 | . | CASSSISTDTQYF | TGTGCCAGCAGCTCGATAAGCACAGATACGCAGTATTTT
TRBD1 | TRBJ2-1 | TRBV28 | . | CASTQPGQGYNEQFF | TGTGCCAGCACCCAACCGGGACAGGGATACAATGAGCAGTTCTTC
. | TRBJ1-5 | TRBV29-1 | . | CSVEVDRTQHF | TGCAGCGTTGAAGTTGACAGAACCCAGCATTTT
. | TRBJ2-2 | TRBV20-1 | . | CSATETSTNTGELFF | TGCAGTGCTACGGAGACTAGTACGAACACCGGGGAGCTGTTTTTT
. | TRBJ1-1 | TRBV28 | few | CASSPGPLNTEAFF | TGTGCCAGCAGCCCCGGGCCTTTGAACACTGAAGCTTTCTTT
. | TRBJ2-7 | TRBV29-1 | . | CSVLAGASYEQYF | TGCAGCGTTCTGGCGGGGGCCTCCTACGAGCAGTACTTC
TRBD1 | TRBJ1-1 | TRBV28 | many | CATGMTGGSSEAFF | TGTGCCACCGGAATGACAGGGGGTAGCTCTGAAGCTTTCTTT
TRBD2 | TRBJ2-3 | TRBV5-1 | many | CASSLGGLAVSTDTQYF | TGCGCCAGCAGCTTGGGCGGACTAGCGGTGAGCACAGATACGCAGTATTTT
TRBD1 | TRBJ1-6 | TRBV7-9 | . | CASSQMGTGADNSPLHF | TGTGCCAGCAGCCAAATGGGGACAGGAGCCGATAATTCACCCCTCCACTTT
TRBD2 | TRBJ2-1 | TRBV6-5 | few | CASSSILTSGNNEQFF | TGTGCCAGCAGTTCGATCTTGACTAGCGGGAACAATGAGCAGTTCTTC
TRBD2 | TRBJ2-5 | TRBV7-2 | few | CASSLVAGGETQYF | TGTGCCAGCAGCTTAGTAGCGGGGGGGGAGACCCAGTACTTC
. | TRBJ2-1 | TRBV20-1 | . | CSAPRDSNEQFF | TGCAGTGCTCCGCGAGACAGCAATGAGCAGTTCTTC
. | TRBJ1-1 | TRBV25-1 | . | CASSRSAEAFF | TGTGCCTCCTCCCGGAGCGCTGAAGCTTTCTTT
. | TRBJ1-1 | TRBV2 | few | CASSLRNEAFF | TGTGCCAGCAGTCTCCGGAATGAAGCTTTCTTT
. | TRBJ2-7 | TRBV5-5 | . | CASSRLTYGYEQYF | TGTGCCAGCAGCCGGTTGACGTACGGCTACGAGCAGTACTTC
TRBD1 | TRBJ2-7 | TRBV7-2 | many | CASSRDRGDEQYF | TGTGCCAGCAGCCGTGACAGGGGGGACGAGCAGTACTTC
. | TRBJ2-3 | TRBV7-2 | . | CASSLEWGRTDTQYF | TGTGCCAGCAGCTTAGAATGGGGGAGAACAGATACGCAGTATTTT
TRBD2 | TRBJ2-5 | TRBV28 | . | CASRGLRIQETQYF | TGTGCCAGCAGGGGACTACGGATACAAGAGACCCAGTACTTC
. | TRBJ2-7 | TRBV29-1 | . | CSEHRGLEQYF | TGCAGCGAACACAGGGGACTCGAGCAGTACTTC
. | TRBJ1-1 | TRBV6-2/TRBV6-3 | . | CATLSRGYEAFF | TGTGCCACCCTCTCCCGAGGGTATGAAGCTTTCTTT
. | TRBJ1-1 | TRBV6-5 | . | CASRGGGYAFF | TGTGCCAGCAGAGGGGGGGGTTATGCTTTCTTT
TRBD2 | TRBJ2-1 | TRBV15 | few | CATSTGTSVNEQFF | TGTGCCACCAGCACAGGGACTAGCGTAAATGAGCAGTTCTTC
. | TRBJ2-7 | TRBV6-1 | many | CASSTGRLLRGLYEQYF | TGTGCCAGCAGTACAGGTCGATTATTGAGAGGGCTCTACGAGCAGTACTTC